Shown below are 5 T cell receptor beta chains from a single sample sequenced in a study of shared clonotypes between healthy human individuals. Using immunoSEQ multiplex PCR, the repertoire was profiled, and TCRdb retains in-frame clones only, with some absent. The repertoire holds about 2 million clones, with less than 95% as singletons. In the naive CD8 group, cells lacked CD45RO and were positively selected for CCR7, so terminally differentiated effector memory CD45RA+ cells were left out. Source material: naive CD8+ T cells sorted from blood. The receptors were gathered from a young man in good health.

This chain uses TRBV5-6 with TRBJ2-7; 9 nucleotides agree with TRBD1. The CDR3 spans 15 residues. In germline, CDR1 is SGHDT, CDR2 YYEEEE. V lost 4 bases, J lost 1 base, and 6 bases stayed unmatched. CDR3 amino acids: CASSPGQGLSYEQYF. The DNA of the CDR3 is TGTGCCAGCAGCCCGGGACAGGGCCTTTCCTACGAGCAGTACTTC.

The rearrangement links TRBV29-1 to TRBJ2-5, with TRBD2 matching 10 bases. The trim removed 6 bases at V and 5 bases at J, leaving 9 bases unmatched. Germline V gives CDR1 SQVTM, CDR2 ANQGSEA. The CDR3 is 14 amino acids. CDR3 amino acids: CSVNQRGGPETQYF. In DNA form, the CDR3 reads TGCAGCGTAAACCAGCGGGGGGGCCCGGAGACCCAGTACTTC.

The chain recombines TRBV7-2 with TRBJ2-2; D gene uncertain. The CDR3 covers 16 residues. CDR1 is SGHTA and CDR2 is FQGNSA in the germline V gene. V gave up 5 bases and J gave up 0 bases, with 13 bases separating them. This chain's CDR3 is CASSPGPGANTGELFF. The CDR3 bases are TGTGCCAGCAGCCCCGGACCGGGCGCGAACACCGGGGAGCTGTTTTTT.

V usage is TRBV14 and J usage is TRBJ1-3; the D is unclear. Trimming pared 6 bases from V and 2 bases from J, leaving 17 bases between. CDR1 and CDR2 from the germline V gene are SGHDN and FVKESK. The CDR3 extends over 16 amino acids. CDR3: CASRPKEGAPGNTIYF. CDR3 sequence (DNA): TGTGCCAGCAGACCCAAGGAGGGCGCCCCTGGAAACACCATATATTTT.

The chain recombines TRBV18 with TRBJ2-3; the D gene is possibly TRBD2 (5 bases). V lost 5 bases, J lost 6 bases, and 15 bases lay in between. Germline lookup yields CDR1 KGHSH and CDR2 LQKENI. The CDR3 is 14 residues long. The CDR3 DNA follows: TGTGCCAGCTCATCCCCCGAGGGCCGGGATACGCAGTATTTT. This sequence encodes CASSSPEGRDTQYF. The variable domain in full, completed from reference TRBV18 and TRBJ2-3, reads NAGVMQNPRHLVRRRGQEARLRCSPMKGHSHVYWYRQLPEEGLKFMVYLQKENIIDESGMPKERFSAEFPKEGPSILRIQQVVRGDSAAYFCASSSPEGRDTQYFGPGTRLTVL.